A selection of T cell receptor beta chains follows, all from one sample in a study of cytomegalovirus exposure and HLA in healthy donors. Here immunoSEQ multiplex PCR was the method, and the copy in TCRdb shows in-frame clones only, minus some. The sample consists of approximately 140,000 clones, roughly 80% of them appearing once. The sequencing sample was made of PBMCs. All receptors come from a male donor in good health and CMV-seronegative. CDR3s include the opening cysteine and the closing phenylalanine or tryptophan. The order of the fields is J gene, clone size, D gene, V gene, CDR3 protein, CDR3 DNA. A D gene is named only where the DNA matches it firmly. Expanded clones get a size class; other rows say once, few or many, or leave the size out.

TRBJ1-2 | few | TRBD1 | TRBV30 | CAWSSRDRGGYGYTF | TGTGCCTGGAGTTCCCGGGACAGGGGGGGCTATGGCTACACCTTC
TRBJ2-6 | . | . | TRBV19 | CASSIRSSGANVLTF | TGTGCCAGTAGTATAAGGAGCTCTGGGGCCAACGTCCTGACTTTC
TRBJ2-2 | . | . | TRBV4-2 | CASSQMGAGASGELFF | TGTGCCAGCAGCCAGATGGGGGCAGGGGCATCCGGGGAGCTGTTTTTT
TRBJ1-1 | . | . | TRBV28 | CASIRTRNTEAFF | TGTGCCAGCATCCGAACTCGGAACACTGAAGCTTTCTTT
TRBJ1-5 | . | . | TRBV7-2 | CASSLIQGSNQPQHF | TGTGCCAGCAGCTTAATTCAGGGGAGCAATCAGCCCCAGCATTTT
TRBJ2-1 | . | TRBD1 | TRBV5-1 | CASSPQGNEQFF | TGCGCCAGCAGTCCACAGGGGAATGAGCAGTTCTTC
TRBJ2-7 | . | TRBD1 | TRBV18 | CASSPVGQGAYEQYF | TGTGCCAGCTCACCTGTCGGACAGGGGGCGTACGAGCAGTACTTC
TRBJ2-1 | . | TRBD2 | TRBV6-5 | CASSWRGVYLNEQFF | TGTGCCAGCAGCTGGCGGGGGGTCTATCTCAATGAGCAGTTCTTC
TRBJ1-2 | . | . | TRBV9 | CASSVGRGYGYTF | TGTGCCAGCAGCGTAGGAAGGGGCTATGGCTACACCTTC
TRBJ2-3 | . | . | TRBV4-3 | CASSQDRLRTTRRDTQYF | TGCGCCAGCAGCCAAGATCGGCTGAGGACCACCCGGAGGGATACGCAGTATTTT